What follows describes a single T cell receptor (beta chain). No antigen is known for it. In total, over 600 healthy bone marrow donors made up the cohort. At the time of sampling, all cohort members were nominally healthy, though unrecorded immune exposures were likely present. The donor tested CMV seronegative and was one of the 352 seronegative cohort members. A peripheral blood sample was collected from each donor, and TCR beta sequencing was performed on peripheral blood mononuclear cells. The Qiagen DNeasy Blood Extraction Kit was used to extract genomic DNA from the blood cell samples. Receptor libraries were prepared by the immunoSEQ multiplex PCR assay. The multiplex PCR relied on a mix of 60 forward primers for TCR Vbeta segments and 13 reverse primers for TCR Jbeta segments. The CDR3 region of rearranged TCR beta genes was amplified from genomic DNA by a multiplex PCR assay. Amplified TCR beta libraries were sequenced as 87-base-pair reads on the Illumina HiSeq System. The paper's processing steps were these. In a later analysis, 80 million or so unique TCR beta chains were counted across the roughly 610 repertoires, and roughly 11 million of these chains were shared by at least two donors. Raw reads were error-corrected and collapsed into unique sequences with a nearest-neighbor algorithm that merged closely related sequences to remove PCR and sequencing errors. Alignment of CDR3 sequences to IMGT reference sequences was used to assign V, D and J gene segments. Each retained sequence needed at least a six-nucleotide match to both a V gene segment and a J gene segment. A rearrangement counted as productive if the CDR3 had no stop codons and remained in frame with V and J, and every other rearrangement counted as non-productive. CDR3 was defined according to IMGT convention as the region running from the second conserved V-encoded cysteine to the conserved J-encoded phenylalanine. Sequences without an unambiguous match to a single V gene segment were excluded from the earlier analysis of about 640 of the donors. An earlier analysis of 587 of the donors classified V segments as functional when productive rearrangements were above 56.7% and as segregating when the standard deviation between donors was above 5%. A statistical classification framework was built for diagnosing cytomegalovirus status from the catalog of TCR beta chain sequences. In a later analysis, TCR nucleotide sequences were compared against IMGT/GENE-DB human TR gene sequences so that V and J genes could be assigned. In a later analysis, CDR3 sequences and most-parsimonious VDJ recombination scenarios were assigned using the TCRdist pipeline. A later analysis defined each TCR beta chain by its CDR3 amino acid sequence plus V-gene family, and excluded reads lacking a unique V-gene family. A later analysis removed several hundred highly shared, low-generation-probability nucleotide sequences to deal with suspected cross-contamination and a sequencing artifact. A later analysis calculated a clonal expansion index for each public chain from normalized within-repertoire ranks of inferred template counts. In a later analysis, generation probabilities were computed using a VDJ recombination model fitted to out-of-frame rearrangements, and the results were checked against IGoR. In a later analysis, TCR-TCR, TCR-HLA and TCR-CMV co-occurrence was scored with hypergeometric tests, and a repertoire-size bias correction was applied to TCR pairs. To estimate false discovery rates, a later analysis permuted the HLA or CMV assignments 20 times. In a later analysis, co-occurring TCRs were grouped using DBSCAN, and TCRdist sequence similarity was added for clustering within HLA-allele-positive subsets. Repertoires with fewer than 30,000 or more than 120,000 public chains were left out of co-occurrence clustering, as were several repertoires with anomalous nucleotide sharing. TCRdb holds this immuneACCESS table with in-frame rearrangements only. Some clones are missing; in checked studies, unresolved V genes explain under half, and the rest has no known cause. V and J calls and clone size are given by that table; D and trimming were obtained from the DNA. The sample's table covers some 96,000 clones. The top ten constitute around 3.4% of the sample.

The data derive from a study of cytomegalovirus exposure and HLA in healthy donors (dated by TCRdb to about 2017). Concerning the study at large: An earlier analysis of 587 of the donors reported about 260 Gb of sequence data and 117 million unique TCR beta sequences obtained from about 200 million T cells. In a later genetic analysis, genome-wide SNP genotypes for 398 of the 666 donors were used, and that subset was treated as a discovery cohort. The study aimed to test whether cataloging public T cell receptors could reveal signatures of past pathogen exposure. An earlier analysis of several hundred of the donors used high-throughput TCR beta sequencing to judge whether each TCR beta V gene segment behaved as functional or pseudogenic. An early release covering roughly 600 HLA-typed donors comprised approximately 300 gigabases of sequencing data and some 79 million unique TCR sequences. In a later analysis, previously published TCR beta repertoires from 500 to 750 donors were re-analyzed and high-resolution HLA genotyping was added so that TCR occurrence patterns could be studied. Class I and class II HLA loci were covered by the typing at four-digit resolution. Using immunosequencing, the study profiled T cell repertoires from 666 subjects and related those repertoires to cytomegalovirus serostatus. The study combined high-throughput TCR immunosequencing, statistical association of individual TCRs with disease status, and machine learning to predict cytomegalovirus infection status. The number of donors typed differed by locus, with roughly 620-630 for A, B, C, DRB1 and DQB1, 522 for DQA1, 606 for DPA1, and 472 for DPB1. In the later analysis, no new phenotypic data were used to find candidate immune exposures; instead, reliance was placed on TCR beta sequences and their occurrence across donors. Because of strong linkage in the cohort, a handful of DR-DQ haplotypes were treated as single units for association and clustering. All discovery cohort repertoires had been generated on a single sequencing platform. A separate validation cohort of over 95 different subjects was used in addition to the approximately 700-subject first cohort. Of the 300 to 500 genotyped donors, approximately 80% were placed in the genetic ancestry cluster associated with self-reported Caucasian donors. Donor age, sex, ethnicity and CMV serostatus were compiled alongside the repertoire data. Across some 400 genotyped donors of the cohort, an average of roughly 250,000 unique TCR beta nucleotide sequences per donor were sequenced, and about a sixth of those sequences were non-productive.

Overall results and qualifications from the work: In a later analysis, HLA-associated TCR beta chains showed more clonal expansion and lower generation probabilities than non-associated chains that were equally common. Across donors, most TCR sequences were observed very rarely, whereas some public TCRs were present in many individuals. When HLA alleles, especially DR and DQ, strongly co-occurred, TCR associations were difficult to assign to individual alleles. In an earlier analysis of some 500 of the donors, most TCR beta V segments were observed in productive rearrangements about 90% or about 30% of the time, broadly matching IMGT annotations. In vitro tests confirmed that a few of the cytomegalovirus-associated TCR beta chains recognize cytomegalovirus antigens. A cluster of highly shared sequence variants was judged likely to be a technical artifact of the sequencing pipeline. The study listed approximately 150 TCR beta chains as associated with cytomegalovirus. In a later genetic analysis, a missense DCLRE1C variant was associated with V-gene and J-gene trimming of TCR beta chains, and the association was replicated in an independent cohort. Roughly 15 rarely observed V segments, including chromosome 9 orphons, were excluded from the earlier analysis of just under 600 of the donors because counts were too low. Specific HLA alleles were associated with 16,951 TCR beta sequences at a false discovery rate of 0.05 in a later analysis. According to a later analysis, TCR association rates differed among HLA loci, with DRB1 alleles showing the most associated TCRs and HLA-C alleles showing the fewest. Compared with the roughly 710-donor mean, donors in an Asian-associated ancestry cluster had fewer N-insertions in productive TCRs, according to a later genetic analysis. In a later analysis, most CMV-associated TCR beta chains were found to appear HLA-restricted, with HLA associations seemingly driven largely by CMV exposure. This cohort had only TCR beta chains sequenced, and the lack of alpha or paired-chain data limited which features could be detected. Because HLA typing was missing for some donors at each locus, association tests included only the typed subset. CMV serostatus was the only immune exposure information available for the cohort. The classifier was reported to diagnose cytomegalovirus status with high specificity and sensitivity in both the original and validation cohorts. A further reported finding was that TCR beta sequences accurately predicted the HLA-A and HLA-B alleles for most subjects in the first cohort. The authors suggested that the approach could potentially be generalized to other disease states and immunological phenotypes. A later analysis reported that several top co-occurrence clusters appeared linked to parvovirus B19, influenza, CMV and Epstein-Barr virus. Correlated functional status among segregating V segments might reflect linkage disequilibrium, but an unknown experimental factor could not be ruled out. Presence/absence analyses assumed roughly uniform sequencing depth across donors, an assumption that may not hold. Because the 87-base-pair reads could not distinguish some IMGT-functional V segments, including TRBV6-2 and TRBV6-3, those segments were excluded.

CDR1 and CDR2, per the germline V gene (reference sequence), are LNHDA and SQIVND. The junction carries 15 bases between V and J, which are trimmed by 4 bases and 6 bases respectively. From its cysteine to its phenylalanine, the CDR3 spans 14 amino acids. Only the CDR3 portion is preserved as DNA: 42 bases, with reading frame beginning at the first base. Source material: PBMCs. This sequence originates from a woman in her thirties in good health and CMV-seronegative. The sequence joins TRBV19 to TRBJ1-2; the D gene is perhaps TRBD1, from 5 matching bases. The DNA is as follows: TGTGCCAGTAGTAGGGGCAGAACGCCGGATGGCTACACCTTC. Its protein reads: CASSRGRTPDGYTF.